The 9 T cell receptor beta chains reported below all come from one sample, sequenced in a study of identical twins. TCRdb analysed the 5' RACE reads with MiXCR anew, one entry per CDR3 protein. This sample carries 450,000 or so distinct CDR3 sequences, 12% to 15% of them seen once, and the ten largest clones take about 0.52%. These data were also filed under a second study, of yellow fever vaccine responses in identical twins.

The sequencing sample was made of CD4+ T cells sorted from blood. These receptors were obtained from a woman aged 18-29 years in good health.

This chain connects TRBV4-2 to TRBJ2-7, with 7 bases identical to TRBD1. The CDR3 covers 17 residues. The germline CDR1 and CDR2 sequences are LGHNA and YNFKEQ. J was trimmed by 6 bases and V by 0 bases; bases with no gene match: 14. The CDR3 bases are TGTGCCAGCAGCCAAGAGGTTACAGGGGCCTTATACAGCGAGCAGTACTTC. It is translated as CASSQEVTGALYSEQYF.

This rearrangement joins TRBV20-1 to TRBJ2-7; 10 nucleotides agree with TRBD2. Germline V gene data show CDR1 as DFQATT and CDR2 as SNEGSKA (reference sequence). The CDR3 extends over 14 amino acids. V gave up 3 bases and J gave up 3 bases; unmatched junction bases: 5. The CDR3 loop reads CSASLAGVSYEQYF. The DNA for the CDR3 is TGCAGTGCTAGCCTAGCGGGAGTTAGCTACGAGCAGTACTTC.

This clonotype was detected ten times or more. This sequence joins TRBV5-1 and TRBJ2-1; 7 bases map to TRBD1. The CDR3 loop spans 14 amino acids. Losses at the gene ends were 7 bases for V and 0 bases for J; bases not matched to a gene: 4. Germline loops: CDR1 SGHRS, CDR2 YFSETQ. The CDR3: CASGRTGSYNEQFF. CDR3 in DNA: TGCGCCAGCGGTAGGACAGGCTCCTACAATGAGCAGTTCTTC.

In this sample, this clonotype turned up a few times. V usage is TRBV29-1 and J usage is TRBJ2-3; TRBD2 might be the D (5 bases). Trimming pared 4 bases from V and 0 bases from J, leaving 17 bases between. CDR1 and CDR2 (germline): SQVTM, ANQGSEA. The CDR3 runs to 16 residues. DNA of the CDR3: TGCAGCGTTGTTCGGGGTCGTTTGGCTAGCACAGATACGCAGTATTTT. Translation gives CSVVRGRLASTDTQYF.

The chain has TRBV29-1 and TRBJ1-1; perhaps TRBD1 as D (5 bases). CDR1 and CDR2 (germline): SQVTM, ANQGSEA. The CDR3 loop spans 12 amino acids. Deletions cut 5 bases from V and 2 bases from J, with 9 bases between. The CDR3 nucleotides are TGCAGCGTTCTCAGGACAAACACTGAAGCTTTCTTT. Protein sequence: CSVLRTNTEAFF.

As DNA, the CDR3 is TGCAGTGCTAGAGCCAACCCCGGAAACACCATATATTTT. Protein product: CSARANPGNTIYF. J is TRBJ1-3 and V is TRBV20-1; D gene uncertain. The germline V gene has CDR1 DFQATT and CDR2 SNEGSKA (reference sequence). The CDR3 loop spans 13 amino acids. V lost 1 base and J lost 4, with 8 bases in between.

This clonotype has only a few counts. This chain links TRBV7-2 with TRBJ2-1; 7 bases are shared with TRBD2. Germline CDR1 and CDR2: SGHTA and FQGNSA. The V segment lost 6 bases and the J segment 1 base; nucleotides outside the gene matches: 9. The CDR3 consists of 16 residues. CDR3 amino acids: CASRGRERGSYNEQFF. CDR3 DNA sequence: TGTGCCAGCAGGGGACGGGAGCGGGGTTCCTACAATGAGCAGTTCTTC.

This clonotype was observed a few times. CDR3 in amino acids: CASSYSVPGGYEQYF. The CDR3 DNA follows: TGTGCCAGCAGTTACTCAGTCCCAGGGGGGTACGAGCAGTACTTC. The chain links TRBV6-5 to TRBJ2-7, with D possibly being TRBD1 (7 bases). The CDR3 covers 15 residues. The V and J ends lost 0 bases and 4 bases respectively, with 13 bases between them. Germline CDR1 reads MNHEY; CDR2 reads SVGAGI.

This chain connects TRBV20-1 to TRBJ2-7; TRBD2 agrees at 10 bases. CDR3 length: 14 amino acids. Germline CDR1 and CDR2: DFQATT and SNEGSKA (reference sequence). CDR3 coding DNA: TGCAGGCCCACCCCTAGCGGGGGCTCCTACGAGCAGTACTTC. This translates into CRPTPSGGSYEQYF.